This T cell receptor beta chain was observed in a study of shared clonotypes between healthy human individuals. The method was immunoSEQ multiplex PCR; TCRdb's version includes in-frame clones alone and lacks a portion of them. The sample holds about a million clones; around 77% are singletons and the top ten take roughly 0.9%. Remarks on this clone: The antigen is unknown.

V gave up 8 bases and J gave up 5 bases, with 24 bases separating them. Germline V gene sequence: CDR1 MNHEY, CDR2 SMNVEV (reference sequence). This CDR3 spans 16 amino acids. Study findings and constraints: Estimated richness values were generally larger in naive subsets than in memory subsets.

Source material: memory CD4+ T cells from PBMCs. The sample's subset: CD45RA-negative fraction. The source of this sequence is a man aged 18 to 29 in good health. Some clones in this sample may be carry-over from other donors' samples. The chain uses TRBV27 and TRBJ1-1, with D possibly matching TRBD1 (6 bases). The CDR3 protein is CASWRWNRQRGTEAFF. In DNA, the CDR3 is TGTGCCAGCTGGCGGTGGAACCGCCAAAGGGGGACTGAAGCTTTCTTT.